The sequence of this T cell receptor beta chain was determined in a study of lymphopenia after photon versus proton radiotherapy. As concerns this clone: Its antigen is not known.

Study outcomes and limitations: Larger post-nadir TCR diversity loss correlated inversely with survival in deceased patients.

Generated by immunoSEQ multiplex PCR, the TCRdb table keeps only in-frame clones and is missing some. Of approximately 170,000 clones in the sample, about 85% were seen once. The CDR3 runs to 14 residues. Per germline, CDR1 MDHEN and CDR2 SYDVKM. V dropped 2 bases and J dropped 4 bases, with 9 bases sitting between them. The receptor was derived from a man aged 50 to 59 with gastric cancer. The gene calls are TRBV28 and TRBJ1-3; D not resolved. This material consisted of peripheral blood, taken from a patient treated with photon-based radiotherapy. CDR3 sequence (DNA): TGTGCCAGCAGTTTAGAAGGCATCGGAAACACCATATATTTT. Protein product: CASSLEGIGNTIYF.